Presented here are 31 T cell receptor beta chains from one specimen sequenced in a study of T cell responses to AZD1222 COVID-19 vaccine. Libraries were prepared by immunoSEQ multiplex PCR; TCRdb keeps only in-frame clonotypes and omits some of them. The sample records about 130,000 clones, approximately 85% being singletons. Sequences were derived from peripheral blood, sampled 28 days after the second AZD1222 dose. Source of these receptors: an adult who received the AZD1222 COVID-19 vaccine.

DNA of the CDR3: TGTGCCAGCAGTTTATGGGTGCAGCCCCAGCATTTT. The encoded protein is CASSLWVQPQHF. This rearrangement joins TRBV28 to TRBJ1-5; D gene ambiguous. From germline, CDR1 is MDHEN and CDR2 SYDVKM. This CDR3 is 12 amino acids long. Trimming removed 0 bases at V and 7 bases at J, with 4 bases between.

This chain links TRBV10-2 with TRBJ1-2; the match to TRBD1 covers 9 bases. CDR1 WSHSY and CDR2 SAAADI come from the germline V gene. The ends lost 7 bases at V and 4 bases at J; junction bases unmatched: 7. The CDR3 is made up of 14 amino acids. As DNA, the CDR3 is TGCGCCAGCAATGAACAGGGGGCCGGCTATGGCTACACCTTC. This sequence encodes CASNEQGAGYGYTF.

This clone has only one observation. The V gene is TRBV3-1 (or the pseudogene TRBV3-2), the J gene TRBJ2-3; 7 bases agree with TRBD1. The V gene end was trimmed by 1 base and the J gene end by 3 bases; junction bases not matched to a gene: 4. Germline CDR1 and CDR2: LGHDT and YNNKEL (reference sequence). CDR3 length: 15 amino acids. CDR3 in amino acids: CASSQGGGPTDTQYF. In nucleotides, the CDR3 is TGTGCCAGCAGCCAAGGAGGGGGCCCTACAGATACGCAGTATTTT.

The chain links TRBV7-3 to TRBJ2-3; weak D call: TRBD2 (6 bases). CDR3 length: 14 amino acids. V lost 3 bases and J 0 bases, leaving 7 bases between the germline ends. In germline, CDR1 is SGHTA, CDR2 FQGTGA. CDR3 sequence (DNA): TGTGCCAGCAGCTTCCGGGGGAGCACAGATACGCAGTATTTT. Translated, it gives CASSFRGSTDTQYF.

The V and J genes are TRBV13 and TRBJ1-1; D unresolved. CDR1 is PRHDT, CDR2 FYEKMQ, per germline (reference sequence). The CDR3 is 13 residues long. Between the trimmed V and J ends, which lost 8 bases and 6 bases, there was a span of 16 bases. The CDR3 loop reads CASELIFSAEAFF. The CDR3 bases are TGTGCCAGCGAGCTTATTTTCTCGGCTGAAGCTTTCTTT.

This clone was seen only a few times. The chain is built from TRBV7-2 and TRBJ2-2; 7 bases agree with TRBD2. This CDR3 is 15 amino acids long. Germline CDR1 SGHTA, CDR2 FQGNSA. Trimming took 10 bases from V and 1 from J; bases not matched to a gene: 9. This CDR3 is CATRPGGGNTGELFF. The DNA for the CDR3 is TGTGCCACTAGACCTGGCGGGGGGAACACCGGGGAGCTGTTTTTT.

The chain carries TRBV7-2 and TRBJ1-5; 8 nucleotides line up with TRBD1. V gave up 3 bases and J gave up 2 bases; unmatched junction bases: 6. The CDR3 is 16 residues long. Germline V gene data show CDR1 as SGHTA and CDR2 as FQGNSA. In nucleotides, the CDR3 is TGTGCCAGCAGCTTTCGTGACAGGGGTGGCAATCAGCCCCAGCATTTT. It codes for CASSFRDRGGNQPQHF. The variable domain in full, with the rest retrieved from reference TRBV7-2 and TRBJ1-5, is GAGVSQSPSNKVTEKGKDVELRCDPISGHTALYWYRQSLGQGLEFLIYFQGNSAPDKSGLPSDRFSAERTGGSVSTLTIQRTQQEDSAVYLCASSFRDRGGNQPQHFGDGTRLSIL.

In this sample, this clone turned up a few times. The chain links TRBV27 to TRBJ2-7; 7 bases are a match to TRBD1. V was clipped by 4 bases and J by 2 bases; unmatched bases: 5. Germline CDR1 is MNHEY and CDR2 is SMNVEV (reference sequence). The CDR3 contains 14 residues. CDR3 region: CASSSLTGAYEQYF. The CDR3 DNA reads TGTGCCAGCAGTTCCCTTACAGGGGCCTACGAGCAGTACTTC.

The chain has TRBV28 and TRBJ2-7; D tentatively reads TRBD1 or TRBD2 (7 bases each). This CDR3 is built from 15 residues. The V gene lost 6 bases and the J gene lost 4 bases, with 19 bases spanning the gap. Germline values: CDR1 MDHEN, CDR2 SYDVKM. The CDR3 DNA reads as TGTGCCAGCAGGCAAGACAGGGTCGGGAGGTACGAGCAGTACTTC. This gives the protein CASRQDRVGRYEQYF.

The V call is TRBV6-5, the J call TRBJ2-7; the D gene is possibly TRBD2 (6 bases). Germline values: CDR1 MNHEY, CDR2 SVGAGI. The CDR3 has 12 residues. CDR3 residues: CAVAGGTYEQYF. The CDR3 DNA reads TGTGCTGTGGCTGGGGGGACTTACGAGCAGTACTTC.

The CDR3 reads CASTATGKNTIYF. In DNA form, the CDR3 reads TGTGCCAGCACCGCCACCGGAAAAAACACCATATATTTT. The chain joins TRBV2 to TRBJ1-3; no clear D gene. Germline V gene sequence: CDR1 SNHLY, CDR2 FYNNEI. V gave up 7 bases and J gave up 6 bases, with 13 bases separating them. The CDR3 is 13 amino acids.

The V call is TRBV12-3 or TRBV12-4, the J call TRBJ2-7, with D maybe TRBD1 (5 bases). The CDR3 contains 12 residues. The ends were cut back, 3 bases at V and 5 bases at J, with 8 bases in the middle. The CDR3 is CASSFRVHEQYF. The CDR3 nucleotides are TGTGCCAGCAGTTTCAGGGTTCACGAGCAGTACTTC.

V usage is TRBV30 and J usage is TRBJ1-5, with TRBD1 matching 7 bases. Trimming at V came to 0 bases and at J to 6 bases, leaving 14 bases not matched to a gene. The CDR3 consists of 17 residues. The V gene's germline CDR1 is GTSNPN and CDR2 SVGIG (reference sequence). The CDR3 region is CAWSVLGGGALSQPQHF. The CDR3 bases are TGTGCCTGGAGTGTACTGGGAGGGGGCGCATTGAGTCAGCCCCAGCATTTT.

The genes are TRBV5-1 and TRBJ2-5, with 11 bases aligning to TRBD2. The J segment lost 7 bases and the V segment lost 4 bases, leaving 9 bases of the junction unmatched. The germline V gene encodes CDR1 SGHRS and CDR2 YFSETQ. There are 15 residues in the CDR3. Written as DNA, the CDR3 is TGCGCCAGCAGCGGAAATAGCGGGGGGGTCGTGACCCAGTACTTC. Its translation: CASSGNSGGVVTQYF.

The CDR3 here is CAWSVDTSGYTF. CDR3 DNA sequence: TGTGCCTGGAGTGTAGATACGTCCGGCTACACCTTC. The chain is built from TRBV30 and TRBJ1-2; D remains ambiguous. The CDR3 sequence is 12 residues long. Germline CDR1 and CDR2: GTSNPN and SVGIG (reference sequence). The V end was cut by 0 bases, the J end by 8 bases, with 10 bases between.

V and J are TRBV7-9 and TRBJ2-5, with 9 bases fitting TRBD2. V was clipped by 8 bases and J by 5 bases; unmatched bases: 3. The CDR3 loop spans 12 amino acids. The germline V gene encodes CDR1 SEHNR and CDR2 FQNEAQ (reference sequence). CDR3 DNA sequence: TGTGCCAGCGGCCTAGCGGGGGAGACCCAGTACTTC. This sequence encodes CASGLAGETQYF.

This clone showed up just once. V is TRBV6-5 and J is TRBJ2-1; D may be TRBD1 (5 bases). Trimming pared 7 bases from V and 6 bases from J, leaving 10 bases between. The germline V gene has CDR1 MNHEY and CDR2 SVGAGI. The CDR3 runs 12 residues. The CDR3 region is CASKDTSNEQFF. CDR3 in DNA: TGTGCCAGCAAGGACACCTCCAATGAGCAGTTCTTC.

The chain employs TRBV27 and TRBJ2-2; D remains ambiguous. V was cut by 3 bases and J by 2 bases, with 1 base left in between. Germline CDR1 MNHEY, CDR2 SMNVEV (reference sequence). CDR3 length: 12 residues. Here the CDR3 reads CASSFNTGELFF. CDR3 in DNA: TGTGCCAGCAGTTTTAACACCGGGGAGCTGTTTTTT.

The chain joins TRBV7-7 to TRBJ2-1, with TRBD1 matching 8 bases. The germline gives CDR1 SSHAT, CDR2 FNYEAQ (reference sequence). V shed 5 bases, J shed 5 bases, and the junction held 8 bases outside the gene matches. This CDR3 comprises 15 residues. The CDR3 reads CASSPDRGLNNEQFF. Here the CDR3 DNA reads TGTGCCAGCAGCCCCGACAGGGGACTGAACAATGAGCAGTTCTTC.

The rearrangement uses TRBV7-2 and TRBJ1-1; TRBD1 might be the D (5 bases). From germline, CDR1 is SGHTA and CDR2 FQGNSA. V was shortened by 2 bases and J by 5 bases, with 12 bases between the two germline ends. This CDR3 is 14 amino acids long. CDR3 sequence reads: CASSLFRAMTEAFF. CDR3 nucleotide sequence: TGTGCCAGCAGCTTATTCAGGGCGATGACTGAAGCTTTCTTT.

Only a few counts were recorded for this clone. Other nucleotide sequences in the sample specify the same CDR3. CDR3 in amino acids: CASSLGVSGNTIYF. CDR3 in DNA: TGTGCCAGCAGTTTGGGGGTTTCAGGAAACACCATATATTTT. This chain connects TRBV27 to TRBJ1-3; D is possibly TRBD1 (5 bases). The CDR3 is 14 amino acids. Looked up from germline, CDR1 is MNHEY and CDR2 is SMNVEV (reference sequence). Trimming removed 3 bases from V and 4 bases from J, with 10 bases in between.

This clone was seen only a few times. This sequence joins TRBV10-3 and TRBJ1-5; possibly TRBD1 for D (5 bases). Germline CDR1 ENHRY, CDR2 SYGVKD. The V end was cut by 10 bases, the J end by 4 bases, with 17 bases between. CDR3 length: 14 amino acids. The CDR3 loop reads CATHGGKMNQPQHF. As DNA, the CDR3 is TGTGCCACCCATGGGGGGAAGATGAATCAGCCCCAGCATTTT.

The rearrangement links TRBV10-3 to TRBJ2-3; D call uncertain. Per the germline V gene, CDR1 is ENHRY and CDR2 is SYGVKD. The CDR3 loop spans 15 amino acids. V was pared by 2 bases and J by 1 base, with 10 bases between. The chain's CDR3 is CAISERVAGTDTQYF. The CDR3 region has the DNA TGTGCCATCAGTGAGCGGGTAGCAGGCACAGATACGCAGTATTTT.

This chain joins TRBV30 and TRBJ2-5, with 7 nucleotides matching TRBD1. Germline V CDR1 and CDR2: GTSNPN, SVGIG (reference sequence). This CDR3 is 13 amino acids long. Trimming cost V 3 bases and J 4 bases; bases outside gene matches: 5. CDR3 sequence reads: CAWRMTGPETQYF. The CDR3 DNA follows: TGTGCCTGGAGGATGACAGGGCCAGAGACCCAGTACTTC.

The chain employs TRBV7-6 and TRBJ2-5, with D possibly being TRBD1 (5 bases). The germline V gene has CDR1 SGHVS and CDR2 FNYEAQ. The CDR3 has 14 amino acids. Trimming pared 5 bases from V and 6 bases from J, leaving 16 bases between. The CDR3 bases are TGTGCCAGCAGCCCGACGCAGGGTTCGCAGACCCAGTACTTC. The encoded protein is CASSPTQGSQTQYF.

This clone was picked up one time. The V and J genes are TRBV7-2 and TRBJ1-5; TRBD1 matches at 7 bases. The germline CDR1 and CDR2 sequences are SGHTA and FQGNSA. The CDR3 contains 15 residues. V shed 5 bases, J shed 3 bases, and the junction held 7 bases outside the gene matches. CDR3 sequence: CASSPKTGINQPQHF. The CDR3 DNA sequence: TGTGCCAGCAGCCCGAAGACAGGGATCAATCAGCCCCAGCATTTT.

The chain links TRBV7-8 to TRBJ2-5; 11 bases agree with TRBD1. J was trimmed by 4 bases and V by 4 bases; bases with no gene match: 5. This CDR3 comprises 15 residues. Germline CDR1 SGHVS, CDR2 FQNEAQ. This CDR3 reads CASSSMGQGGETQYF. The DNA of the CDR3 is TGTGCCAGCAGCTCTATGGGACAGGGGGGAGAGACCCAGTACTTC.

This chain connects TRBV19 to TRBJ2-3; D might be TRBD1 (5 bases). Per the germline V gene, CDR1 is LNHDA and CDR2 is SQIVND (reference sequence). The CDR3 is 16 residues long. Trimming removed 11 bases at V and 0 bases at J, with 21 bases between. CDR3 sequence (DNA): TGTGCCTCCGGTTACAGGAACCAACCTAGCACAGATACGCAGTATTTT. The encoded protein is CASGYRNQPSTDTQYF.

The chain has TRBV3-1 (or the pseudogene TRBV3-2) and TRBJ2-7, with D perhaps matching TRBD2 (6 bases). CDR3 length: 16 residues. Germline lookup yields CDR1 LGHDT and CDR2 YNNKEL (reference sequence). Trimming shortened V by 4 bases and J by 1 base, and 17 bases separated the two germline ends. CDR3 in amino acids: CASSLRVGGASYEQYF. CDR3 in DNA: TGTGCCAGCAGCCTCCGTGTGGGCGGGGCGTCCTACGAGCAGTACTTC.

V usage is TRBV5-6 and J usage is TRBJ1-2; 7 nucleotides line up with TRBD1. The length of the CDR3 is 14 residues. The J segment lost 4 bases and the V segment lost 0 bases, leaving 3 bases of the junction unmatched. Germline assignment: CDR1 SGHDT and CDR2 YYEEEE. The CDR3 reads CASSLEQGFYGYTF. The CDR3 nucleotides read TGTGCCAGCAGCTTGGAACAGGGGTTCTATGGCTACACCTTC.

This chain uses TRBV5-4 with TRBJ2-2; D is ambiguous. Trimming cost V 1 base and J 3 bases, with 10 bases left between them. Germline-derived CDR1 and CDR2 are SGHNT and YYREEE (reference sequence). The CDR3 is 15 amino acids. CDR3 sequence reads: CASSLRLRDTGELFF. For the CDR3, the DNA is TGTGCCAGCAGCTTGAGGCTAAGGGACACCGGGGAGCTGTTTTTT. Together with reference TRBV5-4 and TRBJ2-2, the CDR3 gives the full variable domain: ETGVTQSPTHLIKTRGQQVTLRCSSQSGHNTVSWYQQALGQGPQFIFQYYREEENGRGNFPPRFSGLQFPNYSSELNVNALELDDSALYLCASSLRLRDTGELFFGEGSRLTVL.